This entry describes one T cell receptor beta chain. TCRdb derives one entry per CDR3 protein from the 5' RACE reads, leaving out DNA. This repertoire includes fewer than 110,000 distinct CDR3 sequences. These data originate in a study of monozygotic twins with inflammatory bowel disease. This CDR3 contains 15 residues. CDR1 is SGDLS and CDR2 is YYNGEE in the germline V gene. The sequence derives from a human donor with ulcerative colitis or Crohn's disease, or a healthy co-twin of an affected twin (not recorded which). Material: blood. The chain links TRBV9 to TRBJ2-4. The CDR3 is CASSVAAGFWDIQYF.